Listed below are T cell receptor beta chains from one sample, sequenced in a study of regulatory T cells in long-lasting Graves disease. A single record per CDR3 protein comes from TCRdb applying MiXCR to the multiplex PCR reads. The sample holds around 420,000 distinct CDR3 sequences; approximately 16% are singletons and the top ten take about 8%. The same data also contributed to another study, on T cells in Graves' hyperthyroidism and ophthalmopathy.

The input for sequencing was peripheral blood mononuclear cells (PBMCs), taken at new diagnosis, from a patient treated with antithyroid drugs. The receptors were sampled from a woman between 40 and 55 years old with Graves disease. Both conserved end residues are part of each CDR3. Fields, in order: D gene, J gene, clone size, V gene, CDR3 DNA, CDR3 protein. A D gene is named only where the DNA matches it firmly. For some rows the clone size is stated as once, few or many, or as a class when expanded; others skip it.

- | TRBJ2-3 | many | TRBV11-2 | TGTGCCAGCAGCCGTTTTGAAGATACGCAGTATTTT | CASSRFEDTQYF
- | TRBJ2-6 | many | TRBV27 | TGTGCCAGCAGTTTCGGGAATGGGGCCAACGTCCTGACTTTC | CASSFGNGANVLTF
TRBD2 | TRBJ2-1 | few | TRBV5-5 | TGTGCCAGCAGTTTGCTTGGGACTAGCCGGATTGGCTCCTACAATGAGCAGTTCTTC | CASSLLGTSRIGSYNEQFF
TRBD2 | TRBJ2-3 | many | TRBV12-3/TRBV12-4 | TGTGCCAGCAGAGGGACTAGCGGGATCACAGATACGCAGTATTTT | CASRGTSGITDTQYF
TRBD2 | TRBJ2-2 | many | TRBV2 | TGTGCCGTCTCTAGCGGGAGTTCGAACACCGGGGAGCTGTTTTTT | CAVSSGSSNTGELFF
TRBD1 | TRBJ2-5 | - | TRBV9 | TGCACCAGCAGCGGGGGACAGGGGGTGTTCGAGACCCAGTACTTC | CTSSGGQGVFETQYF
TRBD2 | TRBJ2-3 | many | TRBV11-3 | TGTGCCAGCAGCCCACTAGCGGACAGCACAGATACGCAGTATTTT | CASSPLADSTDTQYF
- | TRBJ2-1 | many | TRBV7-8 | TGTGCCAGCACCCGGGGTCCGGGAGCGAACAATGAGCAGTTCTTC | CASTRGPGANNEQFF
- | TRBJ1-1 | many | TRBV7-2 | TGTGCCAGCAGCCTCCCGGCGAACACTGAAGCTTTCTTT | CASSLPANTEAFF
- | TRBJ1-5 | few | TRBV28 | TGTGCCAGCAGTTCCGAAGGGATTAGCAATCAGCCCCAGCATTTT | CASSSEGISNQPQHF
- | TRBJ2-5 | many | TRBV7-9 | TGTGCCAGCAGCTCCTCGGACGGTTACCAAGAGACCCAGTACTTC | CASSSSDGYQETQYF
TRBD1 | TRBJ1-5 | - | TRBV19 | TGTGCCAGTAGCAGGGACAGGGGGCCGGATCAGCCCCAGCATTTT | CASSRDRGPDQPQHF
- | TRBJ1-2 | many | TRBV12-3/TRBV12-4 | TGTGCCAGCAGTAGAGGGGCAGCGGTGGATGGCTACACCTTC | CASSRGAAVDGYTF
- | TRBJ2-3 | - | TRBV18 | TGTGCCAGCTCACCCCTCCTTAAGACGGCGAGAGGCGATACGCAGTATTTT | CASSPLLKTARGDTQYF
TRBD2 | TRBJ2-1 | few | TRBV3-1 | TGTGCCAGCAGCCCCCGAGCGGGAATGTACAATGAGCAGTTCTTC | CASSPRAGMYNEQFF
- | TRBJ2-1 | - | TRBV28 | TGTGCCAGCAGTTTATTGTCGGAGCAGTTCTTC | CASSLLSEQFF
TRBD1 | TRBJ2-3 | many | TRBV7-9 | TGTGCCAGCAGCTTAGCTGAAGGACCGACCGCAGGGGGAGCGAAAGATACGCAGTATTTT | CASSLAEGPTAGGAKDTQYF
- | TRBJ1-1 | many | TRBV28 | TGTGCCAGCAGTTTTGCTCGCACTGAAGCTTTCTTT | CASSFARTEAFF
- | TRBJ2-1 | - | TRBV28 | TGTGCCAGCCAGATCTTTGAAGACAATGAGCAGTTCTTC | CASQIFEDNEQFF
TRBD2 | TRBJ2-5 | many | TRBV11-2 | TGTGCCAGCAGCGCCTTGCGGGAGGGAGAGACCCAGTACTTC | CASSALREGETQYF
TRBD2 | TRBJ2-2 | many | TRBV28 | TGTGCCAGCAGTTTCGTACTAGCGTATAGCACCGGGGAGCTGTTTTTT | CASSFVLAYSTGELFF
TRBD2 | TRBJ2-5 | - | TRBV7-6 | TGTGCCAGCAGCTTGCATCCGGGACTAGCGGAAGAGACCCAGTACTTC | CASSLHPGLAEETQYF
- | TRBJ1-4 | many | TRBV19 | TGTGCCACCAACGTCCAAGGAGACGAAAAACTGTTTTTT | CATNVQGDEKLFF
- | TRBJ2-6 | many | TRBV30 | TGTGCCTGGACCAAACCGAGGGCCTCTGGGGCCAACGTCCTGACTTTC | CAWTKPRASGANVLTF
- | TRBJ1-5 | - | TRBV12-3/TRBV12-4 | TGTGCCAGCAGTCCAGAGGCCGTGGGTCAGCCCCAGCATTTT | CASSPEAVGQPQHF
- | TRBJ2-1 | - | TRBV29-1 | TGCAGCGTTGAACCGGACACCCGGAGCTCCTACAATGAGCAGTTCTTC | CSVEPDTRSSYNEQFF
- | TRBJ2-5 | many | TRBV12-3/TRBV12-4 | TGTGCCAGCAGTACCGATAGCGACCAAGAGACCCAGTACTTC | CASSTDSDQETQYF
TRBD1 | TRBJ2-1 | many | TRBV7-3 | TGTGCCAGCAGCTTACAGGGACAGGGGATCGATGAGCAGTTCTTC | CASSLQGQGIDEQFF
- | TRBJ1-4 | - | TRBV7-9 | TGTGCCAGCAGCCAGGACACCCAGCAGGAAAAACTGTTTTTT | CASSQDTQQEKLFF
TRBD1 | TRBJ2-7 | few | TRBV4-1 | TGCGCCAGCAGCCAAGGGGGACAGGGGAAGTACGAGCAGTACTTC | CASSQGGQGKYEQYF
TRBD2 | TRBJ2-1 | many | TRBV20-1 | TGCAGTGCTCCCTTAGCGGGAGGCCAAACCTACAATGAGCAGTTCTTC | CSAPLAGGQTYNEQFF
- | TRBJ2-2 | - | TRBV20-1 | TGCAGTGCTAGATCGCTAGGGGACTTCACCGGGGAGCTGTTTTTT | CSARSLGDFTGELFF
- | TRBJ2-7 | many | TRBV5-1 | TGCGCCAGCAGTCCTGACGACTACGAGCAGTACTTC | CASSPDDYEQYF
- | TRBJ2-3 | many | TRBV24-1 | TGTGCCACCAGCCGAAGGAGTACTGATACGCAGTATTTT | CATSRRSTDTQYF
TRBD1 | TRBJ1-4 | few | TRBV27 | TGTGCCAGCAGTAAGGACAGGGTTGCTAATGAAAAACTGTTTTTT | CASSKDRVANEKLFF
TRBD1 | TRBJ1-5 | once | TRBV19 | TGTGCCAGTAGTCTAGGGACAGACCTGAGGCCCCAGCATTTT | CASSLGTDLRPQHF
TRBD1 | TRBJ1-4 | - | TRBV6-1 | TGTGCCAGCAGTCACGGACAGGGAGTAAATGAAAAACTGTTTTTT | CASSHGQGVNEKLFF
TRBD2 | TRBJ2-2 | many | TRBV6-1 | TGTGCCAGCAGTGACATAGCGGGAGTAGGTACCGGGGAGCTGTTTTTT | CASSDIAGVGTGELFF
- | TRBJ2-5 | many | TRBV2 | TGTGCCAGCAGTGAAGGGAGGCCAACGGGGTACTTC | CASSEGRPTGYF
- | TRBJ1-4 | many | TRBV30 | TGTGCCTGGAGTGTAGGGGATGAAAAACTGTTTTTT | CAWSVGDEKLFF
- | TRBJ2-2 | few | TRBV7-2 | TGTGCCAGCAGCTGGACTACCACCCTCAACACCGGGGAGCTGTTTTTT | CASSWTTTLNTGELFF
- | TRBJ1-2 | - | TRBV12-3/TRBV12-4 | TGTGCCAGCAGTTTAACCCCTGGGGGCTACACCTTC | CASSLTPGGYTF
TRBD1 | TRBJ1-1 | - | TRBV11-3 | TGTGCCAGCAGCTTAGGCCTTGGCAGGGGGCCCGCTGAAGCTTTCTTT | CASSLGLGRGPAEAFF
- | TRBJ2-2 | - | TRBV10-3 | TGTGCCATCAGACGGGACACCGGGGAGCTGTTTTTT | CAIRRDTGELFF
TRBD1 | TRBJ1-5 | - | TRBV7-2 | TGTGCCAGCAGCTGGGGACAGGGGGCGAGTCAGCCCCAGCATTTT | CASSWGQGASQPQHF
- | TRBJ2-1 | few | TRBV3-1 | TGTGCCAGCAGCCGTAGTCAAGAGCAGTTCTTC | CASSRSQEQFF
TRBD1 | TRBJ2-6 | - | TRBV7-6 | TGTGCCAGCAGCTTGGGGGACAGTTGGACCAACGTCCTGACTTTC | CASSLGDSWTNVLTF
- | TRBJ2-7 | many | TRBV12-3/TRBV12-4 | TGTGCCAGCAGCTCATCGGGAGTCGAGCAGTACTTC | CASSSSGVEQYF
- | TRBJ2-1 | many | TRBV11-3 | TGTGCCAGCAGCTTAGATCAGGGGTTAATTGCTAATGAGCAGTTCTTC | CASSLDQGLIANEQFF
TRBD2 | TRBJ2-3 | - | TRBV7-9 | TGTGCCAGCAGCCAGACTAGCGGGAGTGGTACAGATATGCAGTATTTT | CASSQTSGSGTDMQYF
TRBD1 | TRBJ1-2 | many | TRBV11-3 | TGTGCCAGCAGCTTAGGTGGGGACAGGGGAGAAGTTAACTATGGCTACACCTTC | CASSLGGDRGEVNYGYTF
TRBD2 | TRBJ2-1 | - | TRBV6-1 | TGTGCCGGCAGCCCTGGGGGAGGGTTATACAATGAGCAGTTCTTC | CAGSPGGGLYNEQFF
TRBD2 | TRBJ2-1 | - | TRBV9 | TGTGCCAGCAGTCAGGGACTAGCGACCTACAATGAGCAGTCCTTC | CASSQGLATYNEQSF
TRBD1 | TRBJ2-5 | few | TRBV7-9 | TGTGCCAGCAGCTCCAGGGGACAGCTCCAAGAGACCCAGTACTTC | CASSSRGQLQETQYF
- | TRBJ2-5 | many | TRBV13 | TGTGCCAGCAGCCCAGGGGATCGGACCGTCCAACAGACCCAGTACTTC | CASSPGDRTVQQTQYF